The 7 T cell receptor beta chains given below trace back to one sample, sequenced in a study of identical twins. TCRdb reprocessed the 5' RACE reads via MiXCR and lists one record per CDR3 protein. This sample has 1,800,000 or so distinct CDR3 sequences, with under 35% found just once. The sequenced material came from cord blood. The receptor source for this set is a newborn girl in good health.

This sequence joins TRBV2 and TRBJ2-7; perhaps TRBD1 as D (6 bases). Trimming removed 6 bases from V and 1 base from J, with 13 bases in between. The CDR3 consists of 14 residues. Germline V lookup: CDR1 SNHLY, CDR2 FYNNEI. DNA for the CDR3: TGTGCCAGCAGACAGGGCAGGGGATCCTACGAGCAGTACTTC. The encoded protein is CASRQGRGSYEQYF. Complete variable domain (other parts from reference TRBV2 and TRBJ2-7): EPEVTQTPSHQVTQMGQEVILRCVPISNHLYFYWYRQILGQKVEFLVSFYNNEISEKSEIFDDQFSVERPDGSNFTLKIRSTKLEDSAMYFCASRQGRGSYEQYFGPGTRLTVT.

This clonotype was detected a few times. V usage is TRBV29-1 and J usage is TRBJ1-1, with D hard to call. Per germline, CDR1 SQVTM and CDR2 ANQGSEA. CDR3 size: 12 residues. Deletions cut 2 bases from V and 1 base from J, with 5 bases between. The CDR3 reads CSVENGNTEAFF. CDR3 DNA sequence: TGCAGCGTTGAAAACGGGAACACTGAAGCTTTCTTT.

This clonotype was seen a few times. The CDR3 sequence is CASRTGYYTEAFF. The CDR3 nucleotides read TGTGCCAGCAGAACAGGCTACTACACTGAAGCTTTCTTT. J is TRBJ1-1 and V is TRBV6-6, with D possibly being TRBD1 (5 bases). Germline V gene sequence: CDR1 MNHNY, CDR2 SVGAGI (reference sequence). Deletions cut 6 bases from V and 3 bases from J, with 11 bases between. This CDR3 has 13 residues.

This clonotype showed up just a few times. The CDR3 is CASSLAWRGGLNEQFF. The CDR3 coding sequence is TGTGCCAGCAGCTTAGCCTGGCGGGGGGGTTTGAATGAGCAGTTCTTC. This chain connects TRBV7-2 to TRBJ2-1, with 9 bases lining up with TRBD2. The ends lost 0 bases at V and 7 bases at J; junction bases unmatched: 7. Germline V gene lookup returns CDR1 SGHTA and CDR2 FQGNSA. This CDR3 region has 16 residues. The complete variable domain, with remaining parts taken from reference TRBV7-2 and TRBJ2-1, reads GAGVSQSPSNKVTEKGKDVELRCDPISGHTALYWYRQSLGQGLEFLIYFQGNSAPDKSGLPSDRFSAERTGGSVSTLTIQRTQQEDSAVYLCASSLAWRGGLNEQFFGPGTRLTVL.

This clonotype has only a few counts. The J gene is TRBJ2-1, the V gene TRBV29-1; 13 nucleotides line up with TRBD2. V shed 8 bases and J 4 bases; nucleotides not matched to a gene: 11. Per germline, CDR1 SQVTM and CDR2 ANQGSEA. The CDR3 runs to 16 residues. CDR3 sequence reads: CSSPGLAGLGYNEQFF. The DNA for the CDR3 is TGCAGCTCGCCGGGACTAGCGGGACTTGGGTACAATGAGCAGTTCTTC.

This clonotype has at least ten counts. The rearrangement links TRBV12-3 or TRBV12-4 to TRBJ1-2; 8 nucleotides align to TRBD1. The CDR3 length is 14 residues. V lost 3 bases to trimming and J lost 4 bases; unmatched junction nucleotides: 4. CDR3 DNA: TGTGCCAGCAGTTTTGGACAGGGCGGCTATGGCTACACCTTC. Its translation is CASSFGQGGYGYTF.

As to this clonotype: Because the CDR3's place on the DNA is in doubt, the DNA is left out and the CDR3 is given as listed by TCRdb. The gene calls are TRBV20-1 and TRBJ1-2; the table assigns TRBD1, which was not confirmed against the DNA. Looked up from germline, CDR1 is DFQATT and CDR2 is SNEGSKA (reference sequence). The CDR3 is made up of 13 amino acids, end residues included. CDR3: CSARAGTVYGCTF.